The rows below give T cell receptor beta chains drawn from one sample of a study of T cells in localized non-small cell lung cancer. Here immunoSEQ multiplex PCR was the method, and the copy in TCRdb shows in-frame clones only, minus some. The sample has approximately 83,000 clones, 88% seen once. Material: peripheral blood, obtained before any cancer treatment. The receptors shown here come from a woman aged 35 to 69 with stage I squamous cell lung carcinoma. CDR3s include the opening cysteine and the closing phenylalanine or tryptophan. D genes are given only for firm matches. Some rows have no size entry. The others give once, few or many, or a class for an expanded clone.

TRBJ1-1,TRBV5-6,NA,once,TGTGCCAGCAGCTTCCTGTGGGGTAACACTGAAGCTTTCTTT,CASSFLWGNTEAFF
TRBJ2-7,TRBV10-3,NA,NA,TGTGCCATCAGTGGCCAGAACTACGAGCAGTACTTC,CAISGQNYEQYF
TRBJ2-3,TRBV5-1,NA,NA,TGCGCCAGCAGCTTGGAGGCAGATACGCAGTATTTT,CASSLEADTQYF
TRBJ1-5,TRBV6-6,NA,NA,TGTGCCAGCTCAGGAGATTTCAATCAGCCCCAGCATTTT,CASSGDFNQPQHF
TRBJ1-1,TRBV2,NA,NA,TGTGCCAGCAGGAAGGATGTGATGAACACTGAAGCTTTCTTT,CASRKDVMNTEAFF
TRBJ1-1,TRBV11-2,NA,NA,TGTGCCAGCAGCTTGCGATCGACGGTCCCCCAGGATCATAACACTGAAGCTTTCTTT,CASSLRSTVPQDHNTEAFF
TRBJ2-5,TRBV28,NA,NA,TGTGCCAGCAGTCCCCCCGATGGTATGGAGACCCAGTACTTC,CASSPPDGMETQYF
TRBJ2-7,TRBV6-5,NA,NA,TGTGCCAGCAGTTACTCCCCAGCCTACGAGCAGTACTTC,CASSYSPAYEQYF
TRBJ1-4,TRBV7-9,NA,once,TGTGCCAGCAGCTCCGGGACTGAGAATGAAAAACTGTTTTTT,CASSSGTENEKLFF
TRBJ1-1,TRBV18,NA,NA,TGTGCCAGCTCACCTTGGGGCAGGGTCGTCGAAGCTTTCTTT,CASSPWGRVVEAFF
TRBJ2-2,TRBV27,TRBD2,NA,TGTGCCAGCAGCTCTACCGGGGGACTAGCTTCTAACACCGGGGAGCTGTTTTTT,CASSSTGGLASNTGELFF
TRBJ2-1,TRBV27,NA,NA,TGTGCCAGCAGTCCGACAGGTAGCTCCTACAATGAGCAGTTCTTC,CASSPTGSSYNEQFF
TRBJ1-1,TRBV9,NA,NA,TGTGCCAGCAGCGTTCACGACTTGCAGTTGAACACTGAAGCTTTCTTT,CASSVHDLQLNTEAFF
TRBJ1-1,TRBV4-2,NA,NA,TGTGCCAGCAGCCAAGATAGCCAGAGCACTGAAGCTTTCTTT,CASSQDSQSTEAFF
TRBJ1-1,TRBV9,NA,NA,TGTGCCAGCAGCGTAGAGCCAGGGCCCCTGGTAACTGAAGCTTTCTTT,CASSVEPGPLVTEAFF
TRBJ2-7,TRBV25-1,NA,NA,TGTGCCAGCAGTGTGACCTCCTCAGGGACCCCCTCCTACGAGCAGTACTTC,CASSVTSSGTPSYEQYF
TRBJ2-5,TRBV5-8,TRBD1,NA,TGTGCCAGCAGCTATGACAGGGTGGGCGAGACCCAGTACTTC,CASSYDRVGETQYF
TRBJ1-2,TRBV14,NA,NA,TGTGCCAGCAGCCCCCTACAGAACTATGGCTACACCTTC,CASSPLQNYGYTF
TRBJ1-5,TRBV5-6,NA,NA,TGTGCCAGCAGCTTGGGGTACGGGGAAAATCAGCCCCAGCATTTT,CASSLGYGENQPQHF
TRBJ1-2,TRBV7-9,NA,NA,TGTGCCAGCAGCTCCGACTATGGCTACACCTTC,CASSSDYGYTF
TRBJ1-5,TRBV7-9,NA,NA,TGTGCCAGCAGCTTTGCGGGATCCGGCAATCAGCCCCAGCATTTT,CASSFAGSGNQPQHF
TRBJ2-2,TRBV7-6,TRBD1,NA,TGTGCCAGCAGCCGACAGGGGATCAACACCGGGGAGCTGTTTTTT,CASSRQGINTGELFF
TRBJ2-3,TRBV5-6,NA,NA,TGTGCCAGCAGCTTGAAACCAGATACGCAGTATTTT,CASSLKPDTQYF
TRBJ2-1,TRBV7-6,NA,NA,TGTGCCAGCAGCTCCGCGGGTCCAAATGAGCAGTTCTTC,CASSSAGPNEQFF
TRBJ2-2,TRBV27,NA,NA,TGTGCCAGCAGTTTAGCATGGACCGGGGAGCTGTTTTTT,CASSLAWTGELFF
TRBJ1-2,TRBV5-8,TRBD1,NA,TGTGCCAGCAGCTTGGCTGGGGGACAGGGGGCGTATGGCTACACCTTC,CASSLAGGQGAYGYTF
TRBJ2-7,TRBV9,TRBD1,NA,TGTGCCAGCAGCCCCCAGCGGACAGGGGGCTCCGAGCAGTACTTC,CASSPQRTGGSEQYF
TRBJ2-7,TRBV4-2,NA,NA,TGTGCCAGCAGCCAAGATCGGCTAGCAAGTGGCGAGCAGTACTTC,CASSQDRLASGEQYF
TRBJ1-5,TRBV19,NA,NA,TGTGCCAGTAGTATAGGGGGGCAGACCCTAAATCAGCCCCAGCATTTT,CASSIGGQTLNQPQHF
TRBJ1-1,TRBV5-1,TRBD1,NA,TGCGCCAGCGGGCAGGGGGCCTTGGGGACTGAAGCTTTCTTT,CASGQGALGTEAFF
TRBJ1-2,TRBV4-1,TRBD1,NA,TGCGCCAGCAGCCAGCTCGGACAGGGTAGTGGCTACACCTTC,CASSQLGQGSGYTF
TRBJ1-2,TRBV2,NA,NA,TGTGCCAGCAGCGTCAGCGGGTATGATGGCTACACCTTC,CASSVSGYDGYTF
TRBJ2-5,TRBV10-3,TRBD2,NA,TGTGCCACCGGACTAGCGGGGAAAGAGACCCAGTACTTC,CATGLAGKETQYF
TRBJ2-7,TRBV5-1,NA,once,TGCGCCAGCAGCTTGGCCTCGAACCCCTCCTACGAGCAGTACTTC,CASSLASNPSYEQYF
TRBJ1-5,TRBV5-4,NA,NA,TGTGCCAGCAGCTTGGACAGCAATCAGCCCCAGCATTTT,CASSLDSNQPQHF
TRBJ2-3,TRBV18,NA,NA,TGTGCCAGCTCACCACGGTCAGATACGCAGTATTTT,CASSPRSDTQYF
TRBJ2-3,TRBV6-5,NA,NA,TGTGCCAGCAGTACCCGACCTAAAGATACGCAGTATTTT,CASSTRPKDTQYF
TRBJ1-2,TRBV6-1,TRBD1,NA,TGTGCCAGCACCGGGGACAGGGTCGGCTACACCTTC,CASTGDRVGYTF
TRBJ1-1,TRBV10-3,TRBD1,NA,TGTGCCACCCATCAGGGGGCTGAAGCTTTCTTT,CATHQGAEAFF
TRBJ1-6,TRBV19,TRBD1,NA,TGTGCCAGCCAAACAGGGACAGGGAATTCACCCCTCCACTTT,CASQTGTGNSPLHF
TRBJ1-1,TRBV2,NA,NA,TGTGCCAGCAAAAAGAGTCTGAACACTGAAGCTTTCTTT,CASKKSLNTEAFF
TRBJ1-1,TRBV9,NA,NA,TGTGCCAGCAGCGTTAGAGGAGGGGTGAACACTGAAGCTTTCTTT,CASSVRGGVNTEAFF
TRBJ1-1,TRBV7-3,NA,once,TGTGCCAGCAGCCCGGGACACGTCTACACTGAAGCTTTCTTT,CASSPGHVYTEAFF
TRBJ2-1,TRBV6-6,NA,NA,TGTGCCAGCAGTTACTCAAATGAGCAGTTCTTC,CASSYSNEQFF
TRBJ2-1,TRBV5-4,NA,NA,TGTGCCAGCAGCTTGATCCGGGACTACAATGAGCAGTTCTTC,CASSLIRDYNEQFF
TRBJ1-5,TRBV4-2,NA,NA,TGTGCCAGCAGCCAAGATCCCGACAGGAGTAATCAGCCCCAGCATTTT,CASSQDPDRSNQPQHF
TRBJ1-6,TRBV10-3,NA,NA,TGTGCCATCAGTGAGTCGACATCAAGGGGTGGCTCACCCCTCCACTTT,CAISESTSRGGSPLHF
TRBJ1-4,TRBV7-6,NA,NA,TGTGCCAGCAGCTTAAATAGTGGCACTAATGAAAAACTGTTTTTT,CASSLNSGTNEKLFF
TRBJ1-3,TRBV5-1,NA,NA,TGCGCCAGCAGCTTGGGGGAGACAGTCTCTGGAAACACCATATATTTT,CASSLGETVSGNTIYF
TRBJ1-2,TRBV5-6,TRBD1,NA,TGTGCCAGCACTAAGGACAGGGGCTACGGCTACACCTTC,CASTKDRGYGYTF
TRBJ2-2,TRBV5-6,TRBD2,NA,TGTGCCAGCAGCGCAACGACTAGCGGGGGGCCGAACACCGGGGAGCTGTTTTTT,CASSATTSGGPNTGELFF
TRBJ2-2,TRBV7-9,NA,NA,TGTGCCAGCAGCTTAGCGAAAGGTGCCGGGGAGCTGTTTTTT,CASSLAKGAGELFF
TRBJ1-2,TRBV5-1,TRBD1,NA,TGCGCCAGCAGCAGGGACAGGGGGCTTCGCGGCTACACCTTC,CASSRDRGLRGYTF
TRBJ2-5,TRBV2,TRBD1,NA,TGTGCCAGCAGTAAGGACAGGGGGATGGGGGAGACCCAGTACTTC,CASSKDRGMGETQYF